Listed here are 27 T cell receptor beta chains from one sample, sequenced in a study of CXCR3-negative and CXCR3-positive naive CD8 T cells. TRB cDNA was prepared as libraries by UMI-labeled 5' RACE. TCRdb re-analyzed the 5' RACE reads; it lists each CDR3 protein once, without DNA. The listing contains 150,000 or so distinct CDR3 sequences. The specimen was naive CXCR3- CD8+ T cells from blood. The subset here: CD45RO-CCR7+CD27+CD95- naive CD8+ T cells lacking CXCR3 (TNR3-). These receptor sequences come from a human donor in good health. Some clones in this sample may be carry-over from other donors' samples.

The chain combines TRBV6-6 with TRBJ2-5. Germline CDR1 is MNHNY and CDR2 is SVGAGI (reference sequence). CDR3 length: 12 residues. The CDR3 reads CAGPYGQETQYF.

The rearrangement links TRBV29-1 to TRBJ2-7; TCRdb outputs TRBD2, but without DNA this stays unchecked. The CDR3 loop spans 16 amino acids. Germline loops: CDR1 SQVTM, CDR2 ANQGSEA. CDR3 in amino acids: CSVEGGSGRGAYEQYF.

This chain connects TRBV7-8 to TRBJ2-1; TCRdb returns TRBD1, unconfirmable since there is no DNA. Germline V gives CDR1 SGHVS, CDR2 FQNEAQ. The CDR3 has 16 amino acids. The CDR3 is CASSLAPGHYYNEQFF. The full variable domain, its missing parts supplied by reference TRBV7-8 and TRBJ2-1, is GAGVSQSPRYKVAKRGQDVALRCDPISGHVSLFWYQQALGQGPEFLTYFQNEAQLDKSGLPSDRFFAERPEGSVSTLKIQRTQQEDSAVYLCASSLAPGHYYNEQFFGPGTRLTVL.

This chain uses TRBV9 with TRBJ2-3; TCRdb designates TRBD1, a call that cannot be tested without DNA. This CDR3 region has 19 residues. Germline CDR1 is SGDLS and CDR2 is YYNGEE. CDR3 in amino acids: CASSERGYSVGHAADTQYF.

This sequence joins TRBV25-1 and TRBJ2-7; TCRdb's D call, TRBD1, is unchecked because there is no DNA. CDR1 is MGHDK, CDR2 SYGVNS, per germline. The CDR3 covers 15 residues. This CDR3 reads CASSDTKGGSYEQYF.

CDR3 sequence reads: CASRTGTYEQYF. The genes are TRBV6-2 or TRBV6-3 and TRBJ2-7; the TCRdb call, TRBD1, lacks DNA for checking. The germline CDR1 and CDR2 sequences are MNHEY and SVGEGT. This CDR3 spans 12 amino acids.

The rearrangement links TRBV28 to TRBJ1-4. This CDR3 comprises 15 residues. Germline V gene sequence: CDR1 MDHEN, CDR2 SYDVKM. The CDR3 loop is CASSLRVATNEKLFF.

The CDR3 here is CASSVQGAPPTDTQYF. The chain combines TRBV9 with TRBJ2-3; TCRdb's assignment of TRBD1 cannot be checked, as there is no DNA. The CDR3 length is 16 residues. The germline gives CDR1 SGDLS, CDR2 YYNGEE.

V and J are TRBV20-1 and TRBJ2-1. The CDR3 runs to 14 residues. Germline-derived CDR1 and CDR2 are DFQATT and SNEGSKA (reference sequence). The CDR3 region is CSAKLGGSYNEQFF.

V is TRBV3-1 and J is TRBJ2-2. The germline V gene encodes CDR1 LGHDT and CDR2 YNNKEL (reference sequence). The CDR3 extends over 16 amino acids. CDR3: CASSPPGTPNIGELFF. Full variable domain (missing parts from reference TRBV3-1 and TRBJ2-2): DTAVSQTPKYLVTQMGNDKSIKCEQNLGHDTMYWYKQDSKKFLKIMFSYNNKELIINETVPNRFSPKSPDKAHLNLHINSLELGDSAVYFCASSPPGTPNIGELFFGEGSRLTVL.

The chain couples TRBV2 to TRBJ2-3; TCRdb lists TRBD2, though no DNA is available to test this call. Germline CDR1 is SNHLY and CDR2 is FYNNEI. CDR3 length: 15 amino acids. This CDR3 is CASSDGTSGGPQPYF.

The rearrangement joins TRBV24-1 to TRBJ2-1; TCRdb calls TRBD1, which cannot be checked without DNA. The V gene's germline CDR1 is KGHDR and CDR2 SFDVKD. The CDR3 is 14 amino acids. CDR3 region: CATGGSSSYNEQFF.

The chain has TRBV27 and TRBJ2-1; TCRdb reports TRBD1, a call that lacks DNA to check it against. The length of the CDR3 is 12 residues. In germline, CDR1 is MNHEY, CDR2 SMNVEV (reference sequence). The chain's CDR3 is CASLKQGGEQFF.

This chain links TRBV7-2 with TRBJ2-7. The CDR3 runs to 12 residues. Per the germline V gene, CDR1 is SGHTA and CDR2 is FQGNSA. This CDR3 is CASSLDFREQYF.

The V call is TRBV5-1, the J call TRBJ2-1; the D gene TCRdb calls, TRBD1, cannot be checked with no DNA. CDR1 is SGHRS, CDR2 YFSETQ, per germline. The CDR3 is made up of 15 amino acids. CDR3 amino acids: CASSGGTPLYNEQFF.

This rearrangement joins TRBV28 to TRBJ1-1. The CDR3 has 19 amino acids. Germline loops: CDR1 MDHEN, CDR2 SYDVKM. The chain's CDR3 is CASSFPILRTDHRNTEAFF. Full variable domain (remainder filled in from reference TRBV28 and TRBJ1-1): DVKVTQSSRYLVKRTGEKVFLECVQDMDHENMFWYRQDPGLGLRLIYFSYDVKMKEKGDIPEGYSVSREKKERFSLILESASTNQTSMYLCASSFPILRTDHRNTEAFFGQGTRLTVV.

The chain combines TRBV9 with TRBJ2-7; as DNA is missing, the TRBD2 call by TCRdb cannot be tested. The CDR3 totals 14 residues. Per germline, CDR1 SGDLS and CDR2 YYNGEE. CDR3 in amino acids: CASSVAGPPYEQYF.

The chain uses TRBV3-1 and TRBJ2-5; with no DNA, the TCRdb D assignment of TRBD2 cannot be verified. The CDR3 spans 17 residues. Germline CDR1 is LGHDT and CDR2 is YNNKEL (reference sequence). The CDR3 spells CASSQVVSGGAFETQYF.

The chain has TRBV5-1 and TRBJ2-1; TCRdb's D call, TRBD2, is unchecked because there is no DNA. The CDR3 is 17 residues long. Germline lookup yields CDR1 SGHRS and CDR2 YFSETQ. This CDR3 is CASRVRTGLAAHNEQFF.

The chain couples TRBV5-1 to TRBJ2-7; with no DNA, the TCRdb D assignment of TRBD1 cannot be verified. The germline V gene has CDR1 SGHRS and CDR2 YFSETQ. The CDR3 consists of 15 residues. This CDR3 is CASSWSGTVAYEQYF.

This chain links TRBV2 with TRBJ2-7. Germline CDR1 is SNHLY and CDR2 is FYNNEI. The CDR3 loop spans 13 amino acids. The CDR3 loop reads CASRDGISYEQYF.

This chain links TRBV20-1 with TRBJ2-7. Per the germline V gene, CDR1 is DFQATT and CDR2 is SNEGSKA (reference sequence). The CDR3 sequence is 12 residues long. CDR3 loop: CSARGLAYEQYF.

The chain joins TRBV21-1 to TRBJ1-2; without DNA, the TCRdb call of TRBD1 cannot be checked. TRBV21-1 is noted as a pseudogene. The CDR3 sequence is 17 residues long. This chain's CDR3 is CASSKALSQGTIYGYTF.

The chain uses TRBV6-4 and TRBJ1-1. The CDR3 has 13 amino acids. The germline gives CDR1 MRHNA, CDR2 SNTAGT. The CDR3 region is CGSSHDHNTEAFF.

The chain has TRBV12-3 or TRBV12-4 and TRBJ2-7; the D call from TCRdb, TRBD1, cannot be confirmed without DNA. The CDR3 is made up of 15 amino acids. The CDR3 reads CASSPDRDTTYEQYF.

The chain carries TRBV5-1 and TRBJ2-7; the D call from TCRdb, TRBD1, cannot be confirmed without DNA. Germline V gene sequence: CDR1 SGHRS, CDR2 YFSETQ. This CDR3 has 15 residues. The CDR3 region is CASSLDWGRVYEQYF.

The J gene is TRBJ1-2, the V gene TRBV13; with no DNA, the TCRdb D assignment of TRBD1 cannot be verified. Germline CDR1 is PRHDT and CDR2 is FYEKMQ (reference sequence). CDR3 length equals 14 residues. CDR3 loop: CASSPGASRYGYTF.